Presented here are 13 T cell receptor beta chains from one specimen sequenced in a study of shared clonotypes between healthy human individuals. Repertoires were generated with immunoSEQ multiplex PCR, while TCRdb's copy carries only in-frame clones and drops some. This table has approximately 720,000 clones, 72% appearing once. The material sequenced was memory CD4+ T cells sorted from blood. Noted subset: CD45RA-negative fraction. These receptors came from a young woman in good health.

The rearrangement joins TRBV13 to TRBJ2-1; D might be TRBD2 (5 bases). The germline V gene has CDR1 PRHDT and CDR2 FYEKMQ (reference sequence). The CDR3 extends over 15 amino acids. Deletions cut 4 bases from V and 5 bases from J, with 15 bases between. CDR3 in amino acids: CASSSGLEGDNEQFF. In DNA, the CDR3 is TGTGCCAGCAGCTCAGGACTGGAAGGAGACAATGAGCAGTTCTTC.

This sequence joins TRBV29-1 and TRBJ2-1; no clear D. Germline V gives CDR1 SQVTM, CDR2 ANQGSEA. Trimming stripped 5 bases from V and 4 bases from J, with 9 bases between. The CDR3 consists of 12 residues. DNA of the CDR3: TGCAGCGTTAGAACCAATTACAATGAGCAGTTCTTC. This sequence encodes CSVRTNYNEQFF.

V usage is TRBV2 and J usage is TRBJ1-1; the D is unclear. V lost 6 bases and J lost 4, with 12 bases in between. In germline, CDR1 is SNHLY, CDR2 FYNNEI. The CDR3 is made up of 13 amino acids. The CDR3 reads CASSPMGLTEAFF. For the CDR3, the DNA is TGTGCCAGCAGCCCCATGGGCCTCACTGAAGCTTTCTTT.

Concerning this clone: This CDR3 is also generated by other DNA sequences in the sample. The V call is TRBV28, the J call TRBJ2-1; D remains unclear. This CDR3 has 14 amino acids. The germline V and J ends were trimmed by 2 bases and 2 bases, with 7 bases remaining between them. The germline CDR1 and CDR2 sequences are MDHEN and SYDVKM. This chain's CDR3 is CASSLPTTYNEQFF. CDR3 DNA: TGTGCCAGCAGTTTACCCACTACCTACAATGAGCAGTTCTTC.

In this sample, this clone turned up a few times. This rearrangement joins TRBV6-1 to TRBJ2-7, with TRBD2 matching over 10 bases. V lost 5 bases and J lost 4; bases outside the gene matches: 5. Germline assignment: CDR1 MNHNS and CDR2 SASEGT. The CDR3 covers 14 residues. The CDR3 here is CASSPGTSVYEQYF. In DNA form, the CDR3 reads TGTGCCAGCAGTCCCGGGACTAGCGTGTACGAGCAGTACTTC.

V usage is TRBV19 and J usage is TRBJ2-7; 9 nucleotides agree with TRBD1. The CDR3 length is 13 residues. Germline CDR1 and CDR2: LNHDA and SQIVND (reference sequence). The ends lost 6 bases at V and 6 bases at J; junction bases unmatched: 6. The DNA of the CDR3 is TGTGCCAGTAGGGGACAGGGCTACAGCGAGCAGTACTTC. This encodes CASRGQGYSEQYF.

In this sample, this clone turned up a few times. V gene TRBV25-1 combines with J gene TRBJ2-1; D not resolved. With 10 bases removed from V and 4 bases from J, the gap between germline ends came to 17 bases. This CDR3 comprises 14 residues. Germline lookup yields CDR1 MGHDK and CDR2 SYGVNS. CDR3 sequence (DNA): TGTGCCATCGAATGGGCCACCGCTTACAATGAGCAGTTCTTC. Translated: CAIEWATAYNEQFF.

The chain joins TRBV29-1 to TRBJ2-7; the D gene is possibly TRBD2 (5 bases). V gave up 3 bases and J gave up 5 bases, with 11 bases separating them. There are 12 residues in the CDR3. Germline V gives CDR1 SQVTM, CDR2 ANQGSEA. The CDR3 DNA reads as TGCAGCGTTGAGCGGGCCAACGACGAGCAGTACTTC. Its translation: CSVERANDEQYF.

This chain links TRBV18 with TRBJ1-3; TRBD1 aligns across 8 bases. The CDR3 has 18 residues. Unmatched junction bases numbered 12, after V lost 5 bases and J lost 0 bases. CDR1 is KGHSH, CDR2 LQKENI, per germline. The CDR3 loop reads CASSSTPGQAFSGNTIYF. The CDR3 DNA sequence: TGTGCCAGCTCATCAACACCGGGACAGGCTTTCTCTGGAAACACCATATATTTT.

This clone was found once. This sequence joins TRBV10-2 and TRBJ1-2; D is unresolved. The germline V gene encodes CDR1 WSHSY and CDR2 SAAADI. The CDR3 sequence is 16 residues long. Trimming removed 0 bases at V and 4 bases at J, with 15 bases between. The CDR3 here is CASSESIPTATYGYTF. In DNA form, the CDR3 reads TGCGCCAGCAGTGAGTCGATTCCGACGGCTACCTATGGCTACACCTTC.

Regarding this clone: The sample holds other DNA sequences that translate to the same CDR3. The chain uses TRBV18 and TRBJ2-7; tentative D call: TRBD2 (5 bases). The CDR3 covers 13 residues. The germline V and J ends were trimmed by 5 bases and 4 bases, with 12 bases remaining between them. The germline CDR1 and CDR2 sequences are KGHSH and LQKENI. The CDR3, as DNA: TGTGCCAGCTCATCGGGGAATGGGTACGAGCAGTACTTC. Its protein is CASSSGNGYEQYF.

This clone appeared a few times. V usage is TRBV7-6 and J usage is TRBJ2-7, with D possibly called TRBD1 or TRBD2 (5 bases each). The V gene's germline CDR1 is SGHVS and CDR2 FNYEAQ. The CDR3 spans 15 residues. V gave up 7 bases and J gave up 1 base, with 17 bases separating them. CDR3 in amino acids: CASTNGPGQSYEQYF. The CDR3 region has the DNA TGTGCCAGCACCAACGGGCCGGGGCAATCCTACGAGCAGTACTTC. Combining the CDR3 with reference TRBV7-6 and TRBJ2-7 gives the whole variable domain GAGVSQSPRYKVTKRGQDVALRCDPISGHVSLYWYRQALGQGPEFLTYFNYEAQQDKSGLPNDRFSAERPEGSISTLTIQRTEQRDSAMYRCASTNGPGQSYEQYFGPGTRLTVT.

Comments on this clone: This same CDR3 is encoded by further DNA sequences in the sample. This chain joins TRBV6-5 and TRBJ1-4, with TRBD1 identical over 10 bases. The V segment lost 5 bases and the J segment 8 bases; nucleotides outside the gene matches: 5. The CDR3 consists of 14 residues. Germline loops: CDR1 MNHEY, CDR2 SVGAGI. CDR3 sequence: CASSRDRGGEKLFF. CDR3 DNA: TGTGCCAGCAGTAGGGACAGGGGAGGCGAAAAACTGTTTTTT.